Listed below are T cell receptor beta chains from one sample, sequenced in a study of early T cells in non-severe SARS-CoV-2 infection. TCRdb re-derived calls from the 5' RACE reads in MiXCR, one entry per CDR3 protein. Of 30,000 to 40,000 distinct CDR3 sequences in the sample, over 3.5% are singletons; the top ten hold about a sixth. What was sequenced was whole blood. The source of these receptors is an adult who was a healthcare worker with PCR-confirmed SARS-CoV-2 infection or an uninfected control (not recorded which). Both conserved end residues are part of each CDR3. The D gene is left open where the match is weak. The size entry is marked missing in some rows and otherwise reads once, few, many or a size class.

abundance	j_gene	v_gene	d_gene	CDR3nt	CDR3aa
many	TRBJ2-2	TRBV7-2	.	TGTGCCAGCAGCTTAAACATGCGTAGGGACACCGGGGAGCTGTTTTTT	CASSLNMRRDTGELFF
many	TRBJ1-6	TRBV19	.	TGTGCCAGTAAAGGGACGGCGGATAATTCACCCCTCCACTTT	CASKGTADNSPLHF
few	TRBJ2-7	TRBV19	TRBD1	TGTGCCAGTAGCACAGGGGGCGCCTCCTACGAGCAGTACTTC	CASSTGGASYEQYF
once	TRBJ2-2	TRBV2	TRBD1	TGTGCCAGCAGTGAAGCATGGGGACAGGGACGCACCGGGGAGCTGTTTTTT	CASSEAWGQGRTGELFF
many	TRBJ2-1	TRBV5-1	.	TGCGCCAGCAGCTTGGCACCGATTAATGAGCAGTTCTTC	CASSLAPINEQFF
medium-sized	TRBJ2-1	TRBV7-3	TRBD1	TGTGCCAGCAGCCCATGGGGACAGGGGTACAATGAGCAGTTCTTC	CASSPWGQGYNEQFF
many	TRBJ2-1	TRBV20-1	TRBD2	TGCAGTGCTAAGCCGGGACTAGCGGGAAATGAGCAGTTCTTC	CSAKPGLAGNEQFF
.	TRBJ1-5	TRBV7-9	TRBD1	TGTGCCAGCAGCTTAGCGCTGGGACAGGGGAATCAGCCCCAGCATTTT	CASSLALGQGNQPQHF
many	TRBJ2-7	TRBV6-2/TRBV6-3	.	TGTGCCAGCACCCTGGACGGTTTCTCCTACGAGCAGTACTTC	CASTLDGFSYEQYF
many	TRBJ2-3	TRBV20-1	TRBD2	TGCAGTGCTAGATGGGGGACTAGCGCCGATACGCAGTATTTT	CSARWGTSADTQYF
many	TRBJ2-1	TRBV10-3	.	TGTGCCATCGCATGGGGTGGTGAGCAGTTCTTC	CAIAWGGEQFF
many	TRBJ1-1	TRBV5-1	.	TGCGCCAGCAGCTTTCAGGGAGGGATGAACACTGAAGCTTTCTTT	CASSFQGGMNTEAFF
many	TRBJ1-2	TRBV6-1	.	TGTGCCAGCAGTGAATTGGACAGCCCTTATGGCTACACCTTC	CASSELDSPYGYTF
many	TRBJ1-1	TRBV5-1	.	TGCGCCAGCAGCTTGGTGGGGGGTAACACTGAAGCTTTCTTT	CASSLVGGNTEAFF
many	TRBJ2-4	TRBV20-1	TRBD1	TGCAGTGTTACAGGGGGTCTAGCCAAAAACATTCAGTACTTC	CSVTGGLAKNIQYF
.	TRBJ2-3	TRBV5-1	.	TGCGCCAGCAGCTTGAACGTGGGCACAGATACGCAGTATTTT	CASSLNVGTDTQYF
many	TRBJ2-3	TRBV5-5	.	TGTGCCAGCAGCTCCGAGTGGGGGGCAGATACGCAGTATTTT	CASSSEWGADTQYF
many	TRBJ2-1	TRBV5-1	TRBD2	TGCGCCAGCAGCGAGCCGGGACTAGCTCTGTGGTTCTTC	CASSEPGLALWFF
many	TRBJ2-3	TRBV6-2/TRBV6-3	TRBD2	TGTGCCAGCAGTCACGAGCGGGGGGGCCGCTCAGATACGCAGTATTTT	CASSHERGGRSDTQYF
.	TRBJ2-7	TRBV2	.	TGTGCCAGCAGTGAAGAGGGTACCCGGACCTACGAGCAGTACTTC	CASSEEGTRTYEQYF
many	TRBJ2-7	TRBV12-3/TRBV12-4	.	TGTGCCAGCAGTTATGCGGGGGCTTACTACGAGCAGTACTTC	CASSYAGAYYEQYF
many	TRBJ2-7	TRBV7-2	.	TGTGCCAGCAGCTTAGATGGGTTTTTGATGTACGAGCAGTACTTC	CASSLDGFLMYEQYF
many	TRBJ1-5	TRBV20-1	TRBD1	TGCAGTGCTATTCCGGGACAGGGACAACTCTTTAATCAGCCCCAGCATTTT	CSAIPGQGQLFNQPQHF
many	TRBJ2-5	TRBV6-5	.	TGTGCCAGCAGTACAAGAGAGAACCAACAAGAGACCCAGTACTTC	CASSTRENQQETQYF
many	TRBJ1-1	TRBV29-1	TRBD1	TGCAGCGTGACAGGGGGCGATGTCACTGAAGCTTTCTTT	CSVTGGDVTEAFF
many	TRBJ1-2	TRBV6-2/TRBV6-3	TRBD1	TGTGCCAGCAGTTACCGGAAGGACAGGGAGGATGGCTACACCTTC	CASSYRKDREDGYTF
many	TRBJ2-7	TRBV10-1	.	TGCGCCAGCAGTGAGTTGGGGGGGCTCGAGCAGTACTTC	CASSELGGLEQYF
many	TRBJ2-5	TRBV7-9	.	TGTGCCAGCAGCACGCTCATGGGGACCCAGTACTTC	CASSTLMGTQYF
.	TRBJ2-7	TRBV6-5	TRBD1	TGTGCCAGCAGCCCGCCAGGGGGTACAGGTTCCGCGCAGTACTTC	CASSPPGGTGSAQYF
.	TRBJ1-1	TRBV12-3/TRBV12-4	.	TGTGCCAGCAGACCCTCAGGGGCCAACACTGAAGCTTTCTTT	CASRPSGANTEAFF
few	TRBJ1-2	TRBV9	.	TGTGCCAGCAGCACAGGGAATTTCTATGGCTACACCTTC	CASSTGNFYGYTF
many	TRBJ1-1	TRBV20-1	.	TGCAGTGCCGACCAGGGGCGAGGCACTGAAGCTTTCTTT	CSADQGRGTEAFF
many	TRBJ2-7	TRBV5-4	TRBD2	TGTGCCAGCAGCTGGTCCGCGCGGGGGGACTCCTACGAGCAGTACTTC	CASSWSARGDSYEQYF
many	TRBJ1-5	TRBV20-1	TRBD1	TGCAGTGCCGTTACAGGGGGCGGTCAGCCCCAGCATTTT	CSAVTGGGQPQHF
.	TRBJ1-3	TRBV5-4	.	TGTGCCAGCAGCCGGGACACCTCCCCAGACTCTGGAAACACCATATATTTT	CASSRDTSPDSGNTIYF